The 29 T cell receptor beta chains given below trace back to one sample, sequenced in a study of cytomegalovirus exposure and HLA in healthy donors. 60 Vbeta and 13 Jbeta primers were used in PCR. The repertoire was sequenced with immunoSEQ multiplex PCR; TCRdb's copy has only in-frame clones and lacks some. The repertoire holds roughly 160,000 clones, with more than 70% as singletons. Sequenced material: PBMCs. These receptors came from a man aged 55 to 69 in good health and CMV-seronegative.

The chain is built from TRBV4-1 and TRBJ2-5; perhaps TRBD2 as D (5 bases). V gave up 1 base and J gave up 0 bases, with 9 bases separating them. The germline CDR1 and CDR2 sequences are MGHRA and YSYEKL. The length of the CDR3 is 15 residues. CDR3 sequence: CASSQGETNQETQYF. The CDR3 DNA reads TGCGCCAGCAGCCAAGGTGAGACTAACCAAGAGACCCAGTACTTC.

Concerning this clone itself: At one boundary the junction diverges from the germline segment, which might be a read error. CDR3 sequence (DNA): TGTTCCAGCAGTCTCTCGCAGGATGGCTACACCTTC. Its protein is CSSSLSQDGYTF. This chain joins TRBV7-9 and TRBJ1-2, with D uncertain. CDR1 and CDR2 (germline): SEHNR, FQNEAQ (reference sequence). There are 12 residues in the CDR3.

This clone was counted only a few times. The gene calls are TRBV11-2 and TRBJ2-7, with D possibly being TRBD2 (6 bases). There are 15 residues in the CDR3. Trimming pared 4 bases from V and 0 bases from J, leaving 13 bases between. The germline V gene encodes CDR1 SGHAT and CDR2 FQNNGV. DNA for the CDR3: TGTGCCAGCAGCTCCCGGGACTTAAACTCCTACGAGCAGTACTTC. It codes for CASSSRDLNSYEQYF.

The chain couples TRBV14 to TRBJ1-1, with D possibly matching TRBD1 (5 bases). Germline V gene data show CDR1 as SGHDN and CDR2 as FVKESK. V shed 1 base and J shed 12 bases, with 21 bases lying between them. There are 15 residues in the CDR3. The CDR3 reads CASSQVSSSGRGTFF. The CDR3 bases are TGTGCCAGCAGCCAAGTTTCCTCGTCCGGGCGGGGGACTTTCTTT.

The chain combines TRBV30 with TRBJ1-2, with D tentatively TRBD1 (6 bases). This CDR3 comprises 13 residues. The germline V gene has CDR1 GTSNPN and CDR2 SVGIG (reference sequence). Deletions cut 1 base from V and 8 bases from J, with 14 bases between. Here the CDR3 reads CAWSDPGVKGYTF. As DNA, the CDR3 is TGTGCCTGGAGTGATCCAGGGGTGAAAGGCTACACCTTC.

The CDR3 DNA reads TGCGCCAGCAGCTTTAGAGCTGTCGGGACCCAGTACTTC. This encodes CASSFRAVGTQYF. V and J are TRBV5-1 and TRBJ2-5; D not resolved. Germline V gene sequence: CDR1 SGHRS, CDR2 YFSETQ. V lost 2 bases, J lost 7 bases, and 12 bases lay in between. The CDR3 has 13 residues. The variable domain in full, completed from reference TRBV5-1 and TRBJ2-5, reads KAGVTQTPRYLIKTRGQQVTLSCSPISGHRSVSWYQQTPGQGLQFLFEYFSETQRNKGNFPGRFSGRQFSNSRSEMNVSTLELGDSALYLCASSFRAVGTQYFGPGTRLLVL.

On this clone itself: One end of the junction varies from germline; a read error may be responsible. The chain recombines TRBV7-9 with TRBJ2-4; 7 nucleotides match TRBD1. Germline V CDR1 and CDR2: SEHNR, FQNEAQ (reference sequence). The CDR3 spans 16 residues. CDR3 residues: CSSSLGAQGKKNIQYF. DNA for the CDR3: TGTTCCAGCAGCTTAGGGGCACAGGGGAAAAAAAACATTCAGTACTTC.

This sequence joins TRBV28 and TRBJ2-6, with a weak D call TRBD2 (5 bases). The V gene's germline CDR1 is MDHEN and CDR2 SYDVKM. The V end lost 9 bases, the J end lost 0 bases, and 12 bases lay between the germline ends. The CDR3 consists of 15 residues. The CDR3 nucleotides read TGTGCCAGTCTCGGAGGCGTCTCTGGGGCCAACGTCCTGACTTTC. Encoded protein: CASLGGVSGANVLTF.

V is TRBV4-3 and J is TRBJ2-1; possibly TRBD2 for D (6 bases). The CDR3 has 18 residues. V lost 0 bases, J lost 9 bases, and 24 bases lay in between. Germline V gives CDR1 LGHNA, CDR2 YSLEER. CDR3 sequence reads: CASSQDGVGSGARGEQFF. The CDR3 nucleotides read TGCGCCAGCAGCCAAGACGGGGTGGGGTCGGGAGCGAGGGGTGAGCAGTTCTTC.

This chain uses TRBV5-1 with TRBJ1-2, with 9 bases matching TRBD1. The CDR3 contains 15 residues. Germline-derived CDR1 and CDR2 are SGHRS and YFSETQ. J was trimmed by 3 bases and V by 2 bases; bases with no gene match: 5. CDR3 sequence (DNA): TGCGCCAGCAGCTTATCGGGACAGGGTTACTATGGCTACACCTTC. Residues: CASSLSGQGYYGYTF. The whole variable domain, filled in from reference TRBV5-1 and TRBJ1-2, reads KAGVTQTPRYLIKTRGQQVTLSCSPISGHRSVSWYQQTPGQGLQFLFEYFSETQRNKGNFPGRFSGRQFSNSRSEMNVSTLELGDSALYLCASSLSGQGYYGYTFGSGTRLTVV.

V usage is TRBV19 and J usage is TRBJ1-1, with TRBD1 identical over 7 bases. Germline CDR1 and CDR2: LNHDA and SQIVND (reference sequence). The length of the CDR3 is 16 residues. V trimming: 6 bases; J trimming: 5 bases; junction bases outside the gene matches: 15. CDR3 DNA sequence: TGTGCCAGTAGAGAGAGTACAGGGGTAAGTAAGACTGAAGCTTTCTTT. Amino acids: CASRESTGVSKTEAFF.

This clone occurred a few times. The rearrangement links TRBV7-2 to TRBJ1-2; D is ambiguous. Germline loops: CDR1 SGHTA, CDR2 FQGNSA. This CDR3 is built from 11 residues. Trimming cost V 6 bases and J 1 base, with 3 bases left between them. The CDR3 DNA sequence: TGTGCCAGCAGTATTAACTATGGCTACACCTTC. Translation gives CASSINYGYTF.

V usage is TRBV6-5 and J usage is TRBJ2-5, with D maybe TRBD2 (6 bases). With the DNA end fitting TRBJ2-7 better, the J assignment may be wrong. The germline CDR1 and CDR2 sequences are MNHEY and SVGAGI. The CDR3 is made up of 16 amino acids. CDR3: CASSWDAGQSSYEQYF. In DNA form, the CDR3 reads TGTGCCAGCAGTTGGGATGCGGGGCAGAGCTCCTACGAGCAGTACTTC.

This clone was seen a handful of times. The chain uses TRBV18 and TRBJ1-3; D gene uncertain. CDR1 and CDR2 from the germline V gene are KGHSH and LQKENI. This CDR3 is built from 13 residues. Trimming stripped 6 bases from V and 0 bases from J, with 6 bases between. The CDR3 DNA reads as TGTGCCAGCTCGTCGGGCTCTGGAAACACCATATATTTT. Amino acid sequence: CASSSGSGNTIYF.

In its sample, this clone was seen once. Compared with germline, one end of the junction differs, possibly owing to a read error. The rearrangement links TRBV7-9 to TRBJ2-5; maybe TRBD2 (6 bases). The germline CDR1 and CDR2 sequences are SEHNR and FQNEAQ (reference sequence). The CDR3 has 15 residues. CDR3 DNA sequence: TGTTCCAGCAGCTTAGTCGCGTTGGCGGGGGAGACCCAGTACTTC. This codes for CSSSLVALAGETQYF.

In DNA, the CDR3 is TGTGCCAGCAGCCCCCGGACTAGCGACCTCTACGAGCAGTACTTC. Protein sequence: CASSPRTSDLYEQYF. V gene TRBV7-8 combines with J gene TRBJ2-7; 9 bases are shared with TRBD2. V lost 5 bases, J lost 3 bases, and 8 bases stayed unmatched. The CDR3 spans 15 residues. Germline CDR1 and CDR2: SGHVS and FQNEAQ.

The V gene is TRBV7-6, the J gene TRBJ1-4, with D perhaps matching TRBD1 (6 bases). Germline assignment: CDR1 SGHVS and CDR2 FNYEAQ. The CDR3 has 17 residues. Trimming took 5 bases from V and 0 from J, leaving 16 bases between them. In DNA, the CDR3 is TGTGCCAGCAGCCCGAGGACAGCCGTTGCAACTAATGAAAAACTGTTTTTT. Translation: CASSPRTAVATNEKLFF.

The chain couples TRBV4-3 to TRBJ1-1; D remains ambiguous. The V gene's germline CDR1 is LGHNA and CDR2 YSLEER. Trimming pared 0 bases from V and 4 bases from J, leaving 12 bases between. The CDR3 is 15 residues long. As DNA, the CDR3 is TGCGCCAGCAGCCAAGATCCGGTTTCCATCACTGAAGCTTTCTTT. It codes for CASSQDPVSITEAFF.

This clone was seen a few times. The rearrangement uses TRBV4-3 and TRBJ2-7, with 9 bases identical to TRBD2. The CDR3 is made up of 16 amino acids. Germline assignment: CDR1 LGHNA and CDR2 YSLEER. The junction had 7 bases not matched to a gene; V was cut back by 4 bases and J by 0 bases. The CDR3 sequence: CASSPDLAGSSYEQYF. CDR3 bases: TGCGCCAGCAGCCCAGACCTAGCGGGAAGCTCCTACGAGCAGTACTTC.

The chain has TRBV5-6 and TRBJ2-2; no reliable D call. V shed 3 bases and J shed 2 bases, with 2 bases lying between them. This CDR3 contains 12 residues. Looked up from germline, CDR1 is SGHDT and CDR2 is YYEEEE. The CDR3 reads CASSSNTGELFF. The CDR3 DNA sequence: TGTGCCAGCAGCTCAAACACCGGGGAGCTGTTTTTT.

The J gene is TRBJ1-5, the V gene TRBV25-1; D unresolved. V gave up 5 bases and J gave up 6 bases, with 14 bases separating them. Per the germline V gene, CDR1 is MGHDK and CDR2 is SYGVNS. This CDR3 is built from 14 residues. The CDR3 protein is CASSTTGSGQPQHF. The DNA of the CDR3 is TGTGCCAGCAGTACTACGGGGAGCGGTCAGCCCCAGCATTTT.

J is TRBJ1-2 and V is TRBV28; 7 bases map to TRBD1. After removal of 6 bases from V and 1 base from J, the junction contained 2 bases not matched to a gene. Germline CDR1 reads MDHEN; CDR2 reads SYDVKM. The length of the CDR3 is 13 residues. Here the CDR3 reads CASRGQSNYGYTF. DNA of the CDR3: TGTGCCAGCAGGGGACAGAGTAACTATGGCTACACCTTC.

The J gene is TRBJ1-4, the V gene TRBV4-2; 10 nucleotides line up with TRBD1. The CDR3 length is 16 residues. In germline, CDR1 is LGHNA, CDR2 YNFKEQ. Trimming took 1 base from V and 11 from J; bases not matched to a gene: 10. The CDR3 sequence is CASSQGRDRGRGKLFF. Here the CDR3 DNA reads TGTGCCAGCAGCCAAGGCCGGGACAGGGGCCGGGGCAAACTGTTTTTT.

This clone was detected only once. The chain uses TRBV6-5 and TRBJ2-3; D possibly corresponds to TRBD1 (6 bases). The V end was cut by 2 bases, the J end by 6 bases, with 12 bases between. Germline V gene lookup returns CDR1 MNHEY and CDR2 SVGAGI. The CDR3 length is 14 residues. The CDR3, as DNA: TGTGCCAGCAGTTACCAGGGGTATAGTGATACGCAGTATTTT. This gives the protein CASSYQGYSDTQYF.

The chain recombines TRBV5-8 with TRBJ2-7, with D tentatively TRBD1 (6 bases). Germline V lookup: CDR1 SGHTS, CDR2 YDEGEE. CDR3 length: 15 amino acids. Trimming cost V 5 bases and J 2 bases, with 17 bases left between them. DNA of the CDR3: TGTGCCAGCAGACTTAGGGGGTCAAAGGCCTACGAGCAGTACTTC. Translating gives CASRLRGSKAYEQYF. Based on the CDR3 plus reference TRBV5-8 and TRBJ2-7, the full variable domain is EAGVTQSPTHLIKTRGQQATLRCSPISGHTSVYWYQQALGLGLQFLLWYDEGEERNRGNFPPRFSGRQFPNYSSELNVNALELEDSALYLCASRLRGSKAYEQYFGPGTRLTVT.

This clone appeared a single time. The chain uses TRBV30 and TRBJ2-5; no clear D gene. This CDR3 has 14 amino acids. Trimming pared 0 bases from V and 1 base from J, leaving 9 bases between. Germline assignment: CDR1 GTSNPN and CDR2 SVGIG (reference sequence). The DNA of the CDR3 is TGTGCCTGGAGTGTTGGAGTTATCCAAGAGACCCAGTACTTC. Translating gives CAWSVGVIQETQYF.

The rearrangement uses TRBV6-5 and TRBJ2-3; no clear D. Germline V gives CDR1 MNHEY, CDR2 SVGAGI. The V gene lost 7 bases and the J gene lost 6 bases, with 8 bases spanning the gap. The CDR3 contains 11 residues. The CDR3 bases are TGTGCCAGCACCCTGTCGGATACGCAGTATTTT. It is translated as CASTLSDTQYF.

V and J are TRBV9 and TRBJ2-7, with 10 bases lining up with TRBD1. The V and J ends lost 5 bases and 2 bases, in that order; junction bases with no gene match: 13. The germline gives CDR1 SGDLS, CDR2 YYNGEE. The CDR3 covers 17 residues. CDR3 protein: CASSAGTGEWATYEQYF. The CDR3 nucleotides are TGTGCCAGCAGTGCCGGGACAGGGGAGTGGGCCACCTACGAGCAGTACTTC.

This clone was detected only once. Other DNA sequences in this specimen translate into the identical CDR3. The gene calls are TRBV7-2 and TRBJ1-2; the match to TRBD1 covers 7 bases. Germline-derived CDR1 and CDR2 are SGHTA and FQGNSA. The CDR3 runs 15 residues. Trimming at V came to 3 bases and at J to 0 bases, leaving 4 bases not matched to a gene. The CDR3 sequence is CASSLDRTPNYGYTF. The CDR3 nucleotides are TGTGCCAGCAGCTTGGACAGGACTCCTAACTATGGCTACACCTTC. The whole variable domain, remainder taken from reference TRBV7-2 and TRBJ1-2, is GAGVSQSPSNKVTEKGKDVELRCDPISGHTALYWYRQSLGQGLEFLIYFQGNSAPDKSGLPSDRFSAERTGGSVSTLTIQRTQQEDSAVYLCASSLDRTPNYGYTFGSGTRLTVV.